This T cell receptor (beta chain) was captured by sequencing in a study of HIV-infected children after antiretroviral therapy interruption. At the level of the study: Weeks 0, 12, interruption end (24 or 48), and about 3 years post-study gave interruption-arm samples. Weeks 0, 48 and 150 were sampled under continuous treatment. Findings and caveats of the study: Naive CD4+ sequences overlapped less between time points once interruption began.

The sample holds many counts of this clonotype. Its target is not known. A 3' RACE protocol on RNA, with unique molecular identifiers, produced the TCR library. Each CDR3 protein gets one entry after TCRdb re-called the 3' RACE reads with MiXCR. The sample includes approximately 15,000 distinct CDR3 sequences, about 3.4% of them seen just once. Treatment denoted: PENTA 11 planned treatment interruption arm or continuous ART arm. Memory CD8+ CD45RO+ CD45RA- T cells were sorted from thawed PBMCs. Per germline, CDR1 DFQATT and CDR2 SNEGSKA (reference sequence). This CDR3 is built from 14 residues. The V end was cut by 0 bases, the J end by 6 bases, with 14 bases between.

V is TRBV20-1 and J is TRBJ1-2; D remains unclear. This receptor was taken from a pool of human donors with HIV. The sample consisted of CD45RO+ CD8+ T cells from PBMCs, pooled from several time points, taken from a donor given antiretroviral therapy, either interrupted or continuous. Sample subset: memory CD8+ CD45RO+ CD45RA- T cells. The CDR3 region has the DNA TGCAGTGCTAGAGACCACGGGCGTCGGGATGGCTACACCTTC. It is translated as CSARDHGRRDGYTF.